The rows below give T cell receptor beta chains drawn from one sample of a study of T cell responses to AZD1222 COVID-19 vaccine. Profiled with immunoSEQ multiplex PCR; TCRdb holds only in-frame clones, not every one. The sample holds more than 80,000 clones, 88% seen once. The specimen comprised peripheral blood, sampled on day 0 of MenACWY control vaccination. Source of these receptors: an adult in good health. The conserved cysteine and the conserved F or W are not part of the CDR3 here. Each record gives: CDR3 length, J gene, V gene, CDR3 protein.

CDR3 length: 11
J gene: TRBJ2-7
V gene: TRBV5-4
CDR3 protein: ASSLWATYEQY

CDR3 length: 13
J gene: TRBJ2-3
V gene: TRBV6-2/TRBV6-3
CDR3 protein: ASSSRRRSTDTQY

CDR3 length: 12
J gene: TRBJ2-5
V gene: TRBV27
CDR3 protein: ASSLRQAQETQY

CDR3 length: 14
J gene: TRBJ2-1
V gene: TRBV24-1
CDR3 protein: ATSDTWRADINEQF

CDR3 length: 13
J gene: TRBJ2-3
V gene: TRBV4-3
CDR3 protein: ASSQGRTVADTQY

CDR3 length: 14
J gene: TRBJ1-1
V gene: TRBV27
CDR3 protein: ASSHRGVSVNTEAF

CDR3 length: 18
J gene: TRBJ1-5
V gene: TRBV3-1/TRBV3-2
CDR3 protein: ASSPAGAGQGPLTGQPQH

CDR3 length: 11
J gene: TRBJ1-1
V gene: TRBV12-3/TRBV12-4
CDR3 protein: ASSPQINTEAF

CDR3 length: 10
J gene: TRBJ2-5
V gene: TRBV6-5
CDR3 protein: ASGGYQETQY

CDR3 length: 13
J gene: TRBJ1-1
V gene: TRBV9
CDR3 protein: ASSVGLGQGLDAF

CDR3 length: 9
J gene: TRBJ1-4
V gene: TRBV20-1
CDR3 protein: SAWTGEKLF

CDR3 length: 14
J gene: TRBJ1-1
V gene: TRBV7-3
CDR3 protein: ASSLITGIRNTEAF

CDR3 length: 16
J gene: TRBJ2-7
V gene: TRBV5-1
CDR3 protein: ASSLGLAGGYTVYEQY

CDR3 length: 10
J gene: TRBJ1-1
V gene: TRBV19
CDR3 protein: ASSRQNTEAF

CDR3 length: 12
J gene: TRBJ2-2
V gene: TRBV27
CDR3 protein: ASSLNRVSGELF

CDR3 length: 14
J gene: TRBJ1-5
V gene: TRBV28
CDR3 protein: ASSLRGGASNQPQH

CDR3 length: 10
J gene: TRBJ1-2
V gene: TRBV19
CDR3 protein: ASSISDSPYT

CDR3 length: 14
J gene: TRBJ1-5
V gene: TRBV13
CDR3 protein: ASSLGTGQANQPQH

CDR3 length: 13
J gene: TRBJ1-4
V gene: TRBV2
CDR3 protein: ASSVQLATNEKLF

CDR3 length: 12
J gene: TRBJ1-2
V gene: TRBV5-1
CDR3 protein: ASSLGDSAYGYT

CDR3 length: 14
J gene: TRBJ1-2
V gene: TRBV5-4
CDR3 protein: ASSSPLGGLNYGYT

CDR3 length: 14
J gene: TRBJ1-3
V gene: TRBV2
CDR3 protein: ASSLRGVGSGNTIY

CDR3 length: 11
J gene: TRBJ2-1
V gene: TRBV6-5
CDR3 protein: ASSQGGSNEQF

CDR3 length: 12
J gene: TRBJ2-1
V gene: TRBV6-1
CDR3 protein: ASSETGDYNEQF

CDR3 length: 12
J gene: TRBJ1-5
V gene: TRBV6-1
CDR3 protein: ASSEDGLNQPQH

CDR3 length: 11
J gene: TRBJ1-1
V gene: TRBV25-1
CDR3 protein: ASSESMNTEAF

CDR3 length: 10
J gene: TRBJ1-4
V gene: TRBV30
CDR3 protein: AWKKPNEKLF